The 5 T cell receptor beta chains presented below share a single source sample, sequenced in a study of shared clonotypes between healthy human individuals. Only in-frame clones appear in the TCRdb table, and some are missing; sequencing was by immunoSEQ multiplex PCR. The profile shows 2 million to 2.5 million clones, 90% to 95% of them singletons. Sequencing was performed on naive CD4+ T cells from PBMCs. Subset defined: CD45RA+ positively selected. The receptors originated from a man between 18 and 29 years old in good health. Some clones in this sample may be carry-over from other donors' samples.

This clone was observed a single time. The chain is built from TRBV6-1 and TRBJ1-5, with 9 bases aligning to TRBD1. V was pared by 6 bases and J by 5 bases, with 8 bases of the junction left unmatched. There are 15 residues in the CDR3. The germline V gene has CDR1 MNHNS and CDR2 SASEGT. In DNA form, the CDR3 reads TGTGCCAGCAGAAGGGACAGGGAATGGTATCAGCCCCAGCATTTT. This encodes CASRRDREWYQPQHF.

The count of this clone is one. This rearrangement joins TRBV12-5 to TRBJ1-1; D remains ambiguous. This CDR3 has 14 amino acids. V was clipped by 7 bases and J by 7 bases, with 19 bases between them. Germline lookup yields CDR1 LGHNT and CDR2 FRNRAP. CDR3 protein: CASALGQIGGEAFF. The CDR3 nucleotides read TGTGCTAGTGCCTTGGGCCAAATCGGTGGTGAAGCTTTCTTT.

As to this clone: Other DNA sequences in the sample encode the same CDR3. V is TRBV9 and J is TRBJ2-7; no reliable D call. CDR1 and CDR2 (germline): SGDLS, YYNGEE. The ends were cut back, 0 bases at V and 2 bases at J, with 12 bases in the middle. The CDR3 runs to 15 residues. The DNA of the CDR3 is TGTGCCAGCAGCGTAGTGCCGGGTCCCACCTACGAGCAGTACTTC. This gives the protein CASSVVPGPTYEQYF. Complete variable domain (other parts from reference TRBV9 and TRBJ2-7): DSGVTQTPKHLITATGQRVTLRCSPRSGDLSVYWYQQSLDQGLQFLIQYYNGEERAKGNILERFSAQQFPDLHSELNLSSLELGDSALYFCASSVVPGPTYEQYFGPGTRLTVT.

The chain combines TRBV10-3 with TRBJ2-5; perhaps TRBD2 as D (6 bases). Trimming stripped 7 bases from V and 4 bases from J, with 13 bases between. The CDR3 sequence is 13 residues long. CDR1 is ENHRY and CDR2 is SYGVKD in the germline V gene. The DNA for the CDR3 is TGTGCCATCACGGCGGGGACCGGAGAGACCCAGTACTTC. This translates into CAITAGTGETQYF.

The table lists this clone with a count of one. V is TRBV7-2 and J is TRBJ2-1; a possible D gene is TRBD1 (5 bases). The CDR3 is 16 amino acids. V shed 1 base and J shed 7 bases, with 17 bases lying between them. The germline CDR1 and CDR2 sequences are SGHTA and FQGNSA. In DNA form, the CDR3 reads TGTGCCAGCAGCTTAGGACGTACGAAAGGGGTAAATGAGCAGTTCTTC. This codes for CASSLGRTKGVNEQFF.